This TCR beta chain was obtained from a study of human T cells and chemical hapten exposure. Overall study results and limits: Expanded TCRs created a significantly greater count of big CDR3 similarity clusters than controls did.

Germline V gives CDR1 MNHEY, CDR2 SMNVEV (reference sequence). V lost 5 bases, J lost 5 bases, and 12 bases lay in between. The CDR3 runs 14 residues. For this clonotype: Its cognate antigen is unknown.

Time point described: patch test 1, 2 weeks after DPC sensitization. Treatment meaning: therapeutic diphenylcyclopropenone sensitization with weekly scalp DPC. TCRdb re-analysed the RACE reads in MiXCR, keeping a single row per CDR3 protein. The profile shows 350,000 or so distinct CDR3 sequences, roughly 6.9% of them singletons. This specimen was whole blood, taken in connection with sensitization to the hapten diphenylcyclopropenone (DPC). The chain combines TRBV27 with TRBJ1-4, with D possibly TRBD1 on 5 matching bases. The source of this sequence is a woman younger than 35 with alopecia areata. Some clones in this sample may be carry-over from other donors' samples. CDR3 sequence: CASSPGTVNEKLFF. The CDR3 DNA reads as TGTGCCAGCAGTCCCGGGACGGTGAATGAAAAACTGTTTTTT.